This T cell receptor (beta chain) was identified during a study of T-cell memory formation after mild COVID-19. TCRdb reprocessed the 5' RACE reads via MiXCR and lists one record per CDR3 protein. The profile covers over 250,000 distinct CDR3 sequences, with about a sixth appearing a single time and 22% taken by the ten largest. This clonotype was seen a handful of times. The germline V gene has CDR1 LGHNA and CDR2 YSLEER. This CDR3 has 14 amino acids. Trimming pared 0 bases from V and 4 bases from J, leaving 10 bases between. The genes are TRBV4-3 and TRBJ2-7; no definite D call. The sequenced material came from PBMCs or a T cell subset sorted from them (not recorded which). The sequence was obtained from a man aged 18-30 years who had mild COVID-19 (a few samples of this study predate the infection). Cell type and time point are not known. CDR3 loop: CASSQERTRYEQYF. The CDR3 DNA sequence: TGCGCCAGCAGCCAAGAACGAACCCGATACGAGCAGTACTTC.